Listed here is a single TCR beta chain. Germline V gene data show CDR1 as SGHRS and CDR2 as YFSETQ. The V end was cut by 0 bases, the J end by 3 bases, with 13 bases between. The CDR3 is made up of 15 amino acids. This sample is part of a study of technical replicates of blood from a few donors. Using immunoSEQ multiplex PCR, the repertoire was profiled, and TCRdb retains in-frame clones only, with some absent. Among roughly 80,000 clones listed, approximately 89% were seen once. The sample taken for sequencing was T cells isolated from PBMCs. This receptor was taken from a human donor in good health. V usage is TRBV5-1 and J usage is TRBJ2-7, with D maybe TRBD2 (6 bases). The CDR3 DNA sequence: TGCGCCAGCAGCTTGGGGCCCGGGGGTTACTACGAGCAGTACTTC. It is translated as CASSLGPGGYYEQYF. Full variable domain (missing parts from reference TRBV5-1 and TRBJ2-7): KAGVTQTPRYLIKTRGQQVTLSCSPISGHRSVSWYQQTPGQGLQFLFEYFSETQRNKGNFPGRFSGRQFSNSRSEMNVSTLELGDSALYLCASSLGPGGYYEQYFGPGTRLTVT.